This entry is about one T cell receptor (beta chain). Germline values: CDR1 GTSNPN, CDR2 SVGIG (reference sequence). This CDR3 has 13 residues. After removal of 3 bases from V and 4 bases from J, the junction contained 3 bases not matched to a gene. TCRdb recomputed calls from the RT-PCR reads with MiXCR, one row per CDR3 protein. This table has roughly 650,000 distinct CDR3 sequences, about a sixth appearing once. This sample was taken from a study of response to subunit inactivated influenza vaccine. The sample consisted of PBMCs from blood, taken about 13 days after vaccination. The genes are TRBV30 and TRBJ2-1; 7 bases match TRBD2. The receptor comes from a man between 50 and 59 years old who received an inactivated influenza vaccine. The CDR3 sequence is CAWSGRPYNEQFF. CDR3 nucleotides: TGTGCCTGGAGCGGGAGGCCTTACAATGAGCAGTTCTTC.